The 26 T cell receptor beta chains in this list originate from one sample, sequenced in a study of technical replicates of blood from a handful of donors (dated by TCRdb to the late 2010s). Library prep was done by the immunoSEQ multiplex PCR assay. Held by TCRdb, this immuneACCESS table contains in-frame sequences only and omits some clones. Under half of the omission traces to an unresolved V gene where checked; the cause of the rest is unknown. The sample records fewer than 95,000 clones, 94% of which are singletons. More than 0.2% of the sample is held by the ten biggest clonotypes. The sequenced material came from T cells isolated from PBMCs. The receptor set was obtained from a human donor in good health.

The chain is built from TRBV18 and TRBJ1-1; possible D gene TRBD1, 6 bases. Per the germline V gene, CDR1 is KGHSH and CDR2 is LQKENI. The CDR3 is 17 residues long. Trimming removed 6 bases from V and 3 bases from J, with 23 bases in between. CDR3 sequence reads: CASSSAGGRRKDTEAFF. CDR3 coding DNA: TGTGCCAGCTCGTCCGCGGGGGGGCGTAGAAAAGACACTGAAGCTTTCTTT.

This chain joins TRBV28 and TRBJ2-5; a possible D gene is TRBD2 (6 bases). Looked up from germline, CDR1 is MDHEN and CDR2 is SYDVKM. This CDR3 comprises 17 residues. The V end was cut by 6 bases, the J end by 0 bases, with 20 bases between. The CDR3 sequence: CASRDYRAAGYQETQYF. For the CDR3, the DNA is TGTGCCAGCAGGGACTACCGGGCCGCGGGGTACCAAGAGACCCAGTACTTC. The full variable domain, rest sourced from reference TRBV28 and TRBJ2-5, is DVKVTQSSRYLVKRTGEKVFLECVQDMDHENMFWYRQDPGLGLRLIYFSYDVKMKEKGDIPEGYSVSREKKERFSLILESASTNQTSMYLCASRDYRAAGYQETQYFGPGTRLLVL.

J is TRBJ2-1 and V is TRBV19, with TRBD2 identical over 8 bases. Germline V lookup: CDR1 LNHDA, CDR2 SQIVND (reference sequence). Trimming cost V 3 bases and J 3 bases; bases outside gene matches: 7. The CDR3 covers 16 residues. DNA for the CDR3: TGTGCCAGTAGTATCTCAGCGGGAGTAAGCTACAATGAGCAGTTCTTC. It translates to CASSISAGVSYNEQFF.

The V call is TRBV5-1, the J call TRBJ2-7; TRBD1 agrees at 8 bases. The CDR3 runs to 14 residues. Germline CDR1 reads SGHRS; CDR2 reads YFSETQ. With V trimmed by 3 bases and J by 6 bases, 8 bases remained unmatched. CDR3: CASSSGTGRVEQYF. As DNA, the CDR3 is TGCGCCAGCAGCTCGGGGACAGGTAGGGTCGAGCAGTACTTC.

The chain joins TRBV14 to TRBJ1-6; TRBD1 agrees at 7 bases. This CDR3 has 15 residues. V lost 4 bases, J lost 10 bases, and 10 bases stayed unmatched. Germline V gene sequence: CDR1 SGHDN, CDR2 FVKESK. The chain's CDR3 is CASSPLQGLASPLHF. CDR3 in DNA: TGTGCCAGCAGCCCGCTACAGGGGCTGGCCTCACCCCTCCACTTT.

The chain combines TRBV2 with TRBJ1-3; TRBD1 agrees at 8 bases. V gave up 6 bases and J gave up 1 base; unmatched junction bases: 5. The germline gives CDR1 SNHLY, CDR2 FYNNEI. This CDR3 is built from 15 residues. In DNA form, the CDR3 reads TGTGCCAGCAGGGAACAGGGGGGTTCTGGAAACACCATATATTTT. This encodes CASREQGGSGNTIYF.

The V gene is TRBV29-1, the J gene TRBJ1-1, with D possibly matching TRBD1 (5 bases). Germline CDR1 SQVTM, CDR2 ANQGSEA. V was trimmed by 7 bases and J by 3 bases, leaving 18 bases between them. The CDR3 sequence is 14 residues long. The CDR3 protein is CSAPGGIGYTEAFF. In DNA form, the CDR3 reads TGCAGCGCCCCCGGGGGGATCGGGTACACTGAAGCTTTCTTT.

This rearrangement joins TRBV11-2 to TRBJ1-4, with D perhaps TRBD1 (5 bases). Germline lookup yields CDR1 SGHAT and CDR2 FQNNGV. The CDR3 covers 14 residues. Trimming pared 3 bases from V and 7 bases from J, leaving 12 bases between. The chain's CDR3 is CASSLGRVGEKLFF. As DNA, the CDR3 is TGTGCCAGCAGCTTGGGCAGGGTCGGTGAAAAACTGTTTTTT.

The chain is built from TRBV7-6 and TRBJ2-1; a weak D match, TRBD1 (6 bases). Trimming removed 4 bases at V and 0 bases at J, with 25 bases between. The germline V gene has CDR1 SGHVS and CDR2 FNYEAQ. This CDR3 comprises 20 residues. The chain's CDR3 is CASSSNRRGDTRISYNEQFF. CDR3 nucleotides: TGTGCCAGCAGCTCTAATAGGAGAGGGGACACAAGGATCTCCTACAATGAGCAGTTCTTC.

The V and J genes are TRBV7-8 and TRBJ2-5; D uncertain. From germline, CDR1 is SGHVS and CDR2 FQNEAQ. Trimming shortened V by 1 base and J by 7 bases, and 13 bases separated the two germline ends. This CDR3 is built from 14 residues. The CDR3 here is CASSLVDRYGTQYF. Here the CDR3 DNA reads TGTGCCAGCAGCTTAGTAGATCGCTATGGGACCCAGTACTTC.

The rearrangement uses TRBV7-2 and TRBJ2-7; D remains unclear. The germline gives CDR1 SGHTA, CDR2 FQGNSA. V was trimmed by 1 base and J by 4 bases, leaving 8 bases between them. This CDR3 spans 13 amino acids. The CDR3 coding sequence is TGTGCCAGCAGCTTAGTCCGAGCTTACGAGCAGTACTTC. Translated, it gives CASSLVRAYEQYF.

The rearrangement uses TRBV28 and TRBJ2-2, with 8 bases lining up with TRBD2. The J segment lost 6 bases and the V segment lost 4 bases, leaving 10 bases of the junction unmatched. This CDR3 contains 16 residues. Germline loops: CDR1 MDHEN, CDR2 SYDVKM. The CDR3 sequence: CASSSGGVEGAGELFF. Written as DNA, the CDR3 is TGTGCCAGCAGTTCGGGGGGGGTCGAGGGAGCCGGGGAGCTGTTTTTT.

This clone appeared once. The genes are TRBV28 and TRBJ1-5; D gene unclear. There are 12 residues in the CDR3. Trimming pared 7 bases from V and 4 bases from J, leaving 8 bases between. The germline CDR1 and CDR2 sequences are MDHEN and SYDVKM. This CDR3 is CASIQWNQPQHF. The CDR3 bases are TGTGCCAGCATCCAGTGGAATCAGCCCCAGCATTTT.

The gene calls are TRBV4-2 and TRBJ2-7; D unclear. The germline V and J ends were trimmed by 2 bases and 3 bases, with 8 bases remaining between them. CDR3 length: 13 amino acids. Germline V gene data show CDR1 as LGHNA and CDR2 as YNFKEQ. Written as DNA, the CDR3 is TGTGCCAGCAGCCAAATAGAATACTACGAGCAGTACTTC. It yields the protein CASSQIEYYEQYF.

The chain combines TRBV4-1 with TRBJ1-3, with D unresolved. This CDR3 region has 15 residues. V lost 3 bases and J lost 0, with 9 bases in between. Germline values: CDR1 MGHRA, CDR2 YSYEKL. This chain's CDR3 is CASSHGGLSGNTIYF. The CDR3 DNA sequence: TGCGCCAGCAGCCATGGTGGGCTCTCTGGAAACACCATATATTTT.

This chain uses TRBV19 with TRBJ1-5, with TRBD1 as a possible D gene (5 bases). This CDR3 contains 16 residues. Germline V CDR1 and CDR2: LNHDA, SQIVND (reference sequence). Trimming stripped 3 bases from V and 2 bases from J, with 14 bases between. CDR3 protein: CASSISGQGGNQPQHF. The DNA for the CDR3 is TGTGCCAGTAGTATTAGTGGCCAGGGCGGCAATCAGCCCCAGCATTTT.

The chain has TRBV13 and TRBJ2-7, with 7 bases matching TRBD1. Germline assignment: CDR1 PRHDT and CDR2 FYEKMQ (reference sequence). Trimming took 6 bases from V and 5 from J; bases not matched to a gene: 7. This CDR3 comprises 13 residues. The CDR3 DNA reads TGTGCCAGCAGTAGGACAGGTAGGAACGAGCAGTACTTC. Encoded protein: CASSRTGRNEQYF.

This sequence joins TRBV2 and TRBJ1-6; 7 bases are shared with TRBD1. Unmatched junction bases numbered 9, after V lost 6 bases and J lost 7 bases. There are 15 residues in the CDR3. Germline V gives CDR1 SNHLY, CDR2 FYNNEI. CDR3 amino acids: CASRAQGDGNSPLHF. The CDR3 DNA reads TGTGCCAGCAGGGCTCAGGGGGACGGGAATTCACCCCTCCACTTT.

The chain links TRBV28 to TRBJ2-7; D unresolved. The CDR3 totals 12 residues. The ends were cut back, 9 bases at V and 2 bases at J, with 11 bases in the middle. Germline loops: CDR1 MDHEN, CDR2 SYDVKM. The CDR3 is CASNTRTYEQYF. CDR3 in DNA: TGTGCCAGTAACACAAGAACCTACGAGCAGTACTTC.

CDR3 coding DNA: TGTGCCAGCAGTGAACCAAATGAGAGGGGGCCTCACGGGGAGCTGTTTTTT. Its translation is CASSEPNERGPHGELFF. The genes are TRBV25-1 and TRBJ2-2; 7 nucleotides match TRBD1. The CDR3 extends over 17 amino acids. V shed 2 bases and J 7 bases; nucleotides not matched to a gene: 13. The germline CDR1 and CDR2 sequences are MGHDK and SYGVNS.

V and J are TRBV5-1 and TRBJ2-5; a weak D match, TRBD2 (6 bases). CDR3 length equals 14 residues. V shed 0 bases and J shed 3 bases, with 9 bases lying between them. Looked up from germline, CDR1 is SGHRS and CDR2 is YFSETQ. This CDR3 is CASSLGGRKETQYF. CDR3 bases: TGCGCCAGCAGCTTGGGTGGGAGGAAAGAGACCCAGTACTTC.

The J gene is TRBJ2-5, the V gene TRBV25-1; 9 bases agree with TRBD1. Germline trimming cut 4 bases from V and 4 bases from J; bases unmatched to any gene: 13. The germline V gene encodes CDR1 MGHDK and CDR2 SYGVNS. This CDR3 has 17 amino acids. The CDR3 region has the DNA TGTGCCAGCAGTGCCGACCCCTCCGGGACAGGGAGAGAGACCCAGTACTTC. Translation: CASSADPSGTGRETQYF.

The V call is TRBV5-1, the J call TRBJ2-3; 9 bases line up with TRBD2. V shed 1 base and J 4 bases; nucleotides not matched to a gene: 4. CDR3 length equals 15 residues. Germline-derived CDR1 and CDR2 are SGHRS and YFSETQ. CDR3 sequence (DNA): TGCGCCAGCAGCTTGCTAGCGGGACGATCAGATACGCAGTATTTT. Protein sequence: CASSLLAGRSDTQYF.

The V gene is TRBV7-9, the J gene TRBJ2-5; no clear D. CDR3 length equals 15 residues. Looked up from germline, CDR1 is SEHNR and CDR2 is FQNEAQ (reference sequence). The germline V and J ends were trimmed by 1 base and 7 bases, with 16 bases remaining between them. CDR3: CASSLELGPLSTQYF. The CDR3 DNA is TGTGCCAGCAGCTTAGAGCTAGGCCCCCTTTCGACCCAGTACTTC.

On this clone: A read error is likely, as this CDR3 ends without the conserved phenylalanine or tryptophan. V is TRBV29-1 and J is TRBJ1-2; D gene uncertain. The CDR3 has 15 amino acids. Germline V gene sequence: CDR1 SQVTM, CDR2 ANQGSEA. The V and J ends lost 4 bases and 8 bases respectively, with 23 bases between them. This CDR3 is CSVALRLAQRRGYTL. CDR3 bases: TGCAGCGTTGCCCTACGTCTGGCGCAGAGGCGAGGCTACACCCTC.

This chain joins TRBV13 and TRBJ2-1; 9 bases are shared with TRBD2. Unmatched junction bases numbered 7, after V lost 4 bases and J lost 0 bases. The CDR3 extends over 17 amino acids. The germline V gene has CDR1 PRHDT and CDR2 FYEKMQ (reference sequence). CDR3 loop: CASSSILAGDSYNEQFF. DNA for the CDR3: TGTGCCAGCAGCTCGATTTTAGCGGGAGACTCCTACAATGAGCAGTTCTTC.